This T cell receptor beta chain was recorded in a study of T cell responses to AZD1222 COVID-19 vaccine. Findings of the study overall: As reported, nearly half of all spike-specific TCRs target variant regions that are unmutated. Only after the peak T cell response were repertoires sampled. Among those given AZD1222, only five or six were seropositive at baseline.

This clone was seen a single time. Its antigen is unidentified. The CDR3 consists of 15 residues. V lost 1 base to trimming and J lost 4 bases, with 11 bases between them. Per the germline V gene, CDR1 is SGHNT and CDR2 is YYREEE (reference sequence). Assay used: immunoSEQ multiplex PCR; TCRdb lists only in-frame clones, some missing. The data contain tens of thousands of clones, around 90% of them seen just once; the ten biggest clones take up about 6%. The genes are TRBV5-4 and TRBJ2-2; tentative D call: TRBD2 (5 bases). This TCR derives from an adult who received the MenACWY meningococcal vaccine as a control. Sample: peripheral blood, taken 28 days after the second dose of the MenACWY control vaccine. The CDR3 DNA follows: TGTGCCAGCAGCTTGTCGAGGGTCGGCACCGGGGAGCTGTTTTTT. Protein sequence: CASSLSRVGTGELFF.